The subject of this entry is one T cell receptor beta chain. The data derive from a study of blood T cell repertoires in COVID-19. Background on the study: Nucleic acid was either cDNA or gDNA, and it came from T cells, B-cell-depleted T cells, or PBMCs.

TCRdb's copy holds only in-frame clones and misses some; the assay was immunoSEQ multiplex PCR. The sample shows about 160,000 clones, approximately 86% of them seen only once. CDR1 is MNHNY, CDR2 SVGAGI, per germline (reference sequence). The CDR3 totals 16 residues. The germline V and J ends were trimmed by 2 bases and 3 bases, with 14 bases remaining between them. The sequenced sample consisted of peripheral blood. The receptor was isolated from a woman aged 60-75 years who had recovered from COVID-19. V gene TRBV6-6 combines with J gene TRBJ1-5; D is perhaps TRBD1 (6 bases). This chain's CDR3 is CASSYRPYRANQPQHF. The CDR3 nucleotides read TGTGCCAGCAGTTACCGACCCTACAGGGCCAATCAGCCCCAGCATTTT.